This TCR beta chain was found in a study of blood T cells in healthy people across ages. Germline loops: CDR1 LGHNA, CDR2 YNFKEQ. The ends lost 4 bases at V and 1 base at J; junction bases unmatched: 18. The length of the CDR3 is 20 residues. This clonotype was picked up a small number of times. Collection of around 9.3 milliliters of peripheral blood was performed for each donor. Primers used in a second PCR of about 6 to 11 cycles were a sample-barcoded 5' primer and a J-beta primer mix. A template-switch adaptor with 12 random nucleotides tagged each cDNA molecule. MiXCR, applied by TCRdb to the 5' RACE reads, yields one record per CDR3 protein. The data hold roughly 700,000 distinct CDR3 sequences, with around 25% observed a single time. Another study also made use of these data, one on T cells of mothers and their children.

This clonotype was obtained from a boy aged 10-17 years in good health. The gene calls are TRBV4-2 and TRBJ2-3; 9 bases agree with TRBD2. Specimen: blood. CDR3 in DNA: TGTGCCAGCAGCCTGGCCGGAGTAGCGGGAGATGTACGGGGCACAGATACGCAGTATTTT. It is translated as CASSLAGVAGDVRGTDTQYF.